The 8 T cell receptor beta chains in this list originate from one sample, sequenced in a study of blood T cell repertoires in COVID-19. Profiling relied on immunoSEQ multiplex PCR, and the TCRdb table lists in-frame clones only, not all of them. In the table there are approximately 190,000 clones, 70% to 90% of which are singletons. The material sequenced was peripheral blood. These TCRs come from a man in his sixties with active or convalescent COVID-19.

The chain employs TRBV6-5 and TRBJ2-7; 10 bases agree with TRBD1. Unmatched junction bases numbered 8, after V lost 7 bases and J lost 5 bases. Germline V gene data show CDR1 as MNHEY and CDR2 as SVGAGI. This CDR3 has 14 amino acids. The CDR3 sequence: CASTWDRGDDEQYF. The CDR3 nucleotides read TGTGCCAGCACCTGGGACAGGGGTGACGACGAGCAGTACTTC.

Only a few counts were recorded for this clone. The CDR3 DNA sequence: TGCGCCAGCAGCCAAAAAGGACTAGCGGGGGGATTCATTAGCACAGATACGCAGTATTTT. Its translation: CASSQKGLAGGFISTDTQYF. This rearrangement joins TRBV4-1 to TRBJ2-3, with 14 bases lining up with TRBD2. Unmatched junction bases numbered 10, after V lost 2 bases and J lost 0 bases. CDR1 is MGHRA, CDR2 YSYEKL, per germline. The CDR3 has 20 residues.

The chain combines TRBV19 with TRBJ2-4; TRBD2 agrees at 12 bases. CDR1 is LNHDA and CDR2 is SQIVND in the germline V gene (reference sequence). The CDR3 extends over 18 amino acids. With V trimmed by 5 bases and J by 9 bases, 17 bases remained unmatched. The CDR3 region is CASSLPLSSGGAGGIQYF. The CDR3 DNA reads TGTGCCAGTAGTCTCCCCCTCTCTAGCGGGGGGGCCGGGGGCATTCAGTACTTC.

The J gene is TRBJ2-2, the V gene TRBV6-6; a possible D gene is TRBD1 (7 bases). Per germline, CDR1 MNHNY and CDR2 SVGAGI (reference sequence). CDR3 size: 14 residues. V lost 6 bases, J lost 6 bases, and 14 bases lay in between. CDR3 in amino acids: CASRHTGEAGELFF. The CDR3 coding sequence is TGTGCCAGCAGACATACAGGGGAGGCCGGGGAGCTGTTTTTT.

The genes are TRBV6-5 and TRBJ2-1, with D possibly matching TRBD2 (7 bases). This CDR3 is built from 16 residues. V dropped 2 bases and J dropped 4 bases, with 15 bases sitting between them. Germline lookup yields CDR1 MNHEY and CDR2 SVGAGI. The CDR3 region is CASSYMRGRGYNEQFF. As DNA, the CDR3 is TGTGCCAGCAGTTACATGCGGGGGCGCGGGTACAATGAGCAGTTCTTC.

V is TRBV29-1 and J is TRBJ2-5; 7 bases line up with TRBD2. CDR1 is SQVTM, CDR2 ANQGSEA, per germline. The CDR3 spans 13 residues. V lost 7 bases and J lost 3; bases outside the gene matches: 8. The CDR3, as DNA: TGCAGCGCCTCCAGGACTAGGGAAGAGACCCAGTACTTC. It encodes CSASRTREETQYF. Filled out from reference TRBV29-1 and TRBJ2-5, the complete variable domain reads SAVISQKPSRDICQRGTSLTIQCQVDSQVTMMFWYRQQPGQSLTLIATANQGSEATYESGFVIDKFPISRPNLTFSTLTVSNMSPEDSSIYLCSASRTREETQYFGPGTRLLVL.

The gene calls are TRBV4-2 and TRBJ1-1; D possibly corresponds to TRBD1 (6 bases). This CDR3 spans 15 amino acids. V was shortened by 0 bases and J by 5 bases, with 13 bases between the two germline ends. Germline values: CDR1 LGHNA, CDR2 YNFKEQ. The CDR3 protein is CASSQDSRGGTEAFF. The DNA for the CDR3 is TGTGCCAGCAGCCAAGATAGCAGGGGTGGAACTGAAGCTTTCTTT.

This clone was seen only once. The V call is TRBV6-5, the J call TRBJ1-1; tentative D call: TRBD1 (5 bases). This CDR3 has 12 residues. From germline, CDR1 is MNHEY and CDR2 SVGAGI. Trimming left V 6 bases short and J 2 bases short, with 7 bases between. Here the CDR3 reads CASSQGNTEAFF. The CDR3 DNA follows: TGTGCCAGCAGCCAGGGTAACACTGAAGCTTTCTTT.